Shown below are 10 T cell receptor beta chains from a single sample sequenced in a study of cytotoxic CD8 clonotypes in ibrutinib-treated CLL. Only in-frame clones appear in the TCRdb table, and some are missing; sequencing was by immunoSEQ multiplex PCR. The sample yields about 180,000 clones, 84% seen once. Sequenced material: PBMCs, taken after 24 months of ibrutinib treatment. All receptors come from a human donor with chronic lymphocytic leukemia.

This chain uses TRBV2 with TRBJ2-5; 8 nucleotides agree with TRBD1. Per germline, CDR1 SNHLY and CDR2 FYNNEI. The CDR3 consists of 15 residues. Losses at the gene ends were 5 bases for V and 3 bases for J; bases not matched to a gene: 8. CDR3 coding DNA: TGTGCCAGCAGTAGGAGGGACAGGTCCAAAGAGACCCAGTACTTC. Its translation: CASSRRDRSKETQYF.

The chain carries TRBV2 and TRBJ1-3; weak D call: TRBD1 (6 bases). The germline CDR1 and CDR2 sequences are SNHLY and FYNNEI. This CDR3 has 17 amino acids. Deletions cut 7 bases from V and 1 base from J, with 20 bases between. CDR3 DNA sequence: TGTGCCAGCACCCAAAAATATAAGGGGGGATCTGGAAACACCATATATTTT. This encodes CASTQKYKGGSGNTIYF.

This chain joins TRBV19 and TRBJ1-2, with D possibly matching TRBD1 (5 bases). Trimming removed 2 bases at V and 2 bases at J, with 21 bases between. Germline V gene lookup returns CDR1 LNHDA and CDR2 SQIVND (reference sequence). There are 18 residues in the CDR3. The CDR3 DNA reads as TGTGCCAGTAGTATACGGGGGGATACGCACACAATGAACTATGGCTACACCTTC. Its translation: CASSIRGDTHTMNYGYTF. Full variable domain (remainder filled in from reference TRBV19 and TRBJ1-2): DGGITQSPKYLFRKEGQNVTLSCEQNLNHDAMYWYRQDPGQGLRLIYYSQIVNDFQKGDIAEGYSVSREKKESFPLTVTSAQKNPTAFYLCASSIRGDTHTMNYGYTFGSGTRLTVV.

The rearrangement links TRBV10-3 to TRBJ2-7; weak D call: TRBD2 (7 bases). This CDR3 spans 16 amino acids. Germline CDR1 ENHRY, CDR2 SYGVKD. The V end lost 6 bases, the J end lost 7 bases, and 25 bases lay between the germline ends. CDR3 in DNA: TGTGCCATCAGCGCTAGGGGGGAGGGTGTTTCACGGGAGCAGTACTTC. Its protein product is CAISARGEGVSREQYF.

The gene calls are TRBV20-1 and TRBJ1-2; D remains ambiguous. The germline V gene encodes CDR1 DFQATT and CDR2 SNEGSKA (reference sequence). The V gene lost 6 bases and the J gene lost 8 bases, with 13 bases spanning the gap. The CDR3 runs to 11 residues. DNA for the CDR3: TGCAGTGCCCCGGCCCGGCAAGGCTACACCTTC. It translates to CSAPARQGYTF.

The chain recombines TRBV12-5 with TRBJ2-7, with 10 bases aligning to TRBD1. Germline assignment: CDR1 LGHNT and CDR2 FRNRAP. V lost 9 bases, J lost 5 bases, and 10 bases stayed unmatched. The CDR3 sequence is 14 residues long. The CDR3 protein is CASAVGQGLDEQYF. In DNA, the CDR3 is TGTGCTAGCGCGGTGGGACAGGGGTTGGACGAGCAGTACTTC.

The chain uses TRBV5-1 and TRBJ1-4; 9 positions match TRBD1. This CDR3 is 14 amino acids long. The germline V gene encodes CDR1 SGHRS and CDR2 YFSETQ. The trim removed 5 bases at V and 7 bases at J, leaving 6 bases unmatched. The CDR3 protein is CASRPGTGFEKLFF. In DNA, the CDR3 is TGCGCCAGCAGGCCCGGGACAGGGTTTGAAAAACTGTTTTTT.

The V and J genes are TRBV19 and TRBJ1-4; 7 nucleotides line up with TRBD1. With 3 bases clipped from V and 5 bases from J, the junction kept 12 bases outside the gene matches. The CDR3 loop spans 17 amino acids. Germline CDR1 reads LNHDA; CDR2 reads SQIVND (reference sequence). For the CDR3, the DNA is TGTGCCAGTAGTATCACTATATCCGGGACAGAAAATGAAAAACTGTTTTTT. It codes for CASSITISGTENEKLFF.

V gene TRBV7-9 combines with J gene TRBJ1-1; TRBD1 agrees at 8 bases. The CDR3 runs 17 residues. Germline-derived CDR1 and CDR2 are SEHNR and FQNEAQ (reference sequence). V lost 0 bases to trimming and J lost 5 bases; unmatched junction nucleotides: 11. CDR3 region: CASSLAWAGGRGTEAFF. The CDR3, as DNA: TGTGCCAGCAGCTTAGCTTGGGCAGGGGGCAGGGGGACTGAAGCTTTCTTT.

CDR3 residues: CASSFLPGIAYNEQFF. CDR3 DNA sequence: TGTGCCAGCAGCTTTCTCCCAGGTATTGCCTACAATGAGCAGTTCTTC. The chain carries TRBV11-2 and TRBJ2-1; D gene uncertain. This CDR3 is built from 16 residues. CDR1 and CDR2 (germline): SGHAT, FQNNGV. Deletions cut 3 bases from V and 2 bases from J, with 14 bases between.